The clone carrying this T cell receptor beta chain was detected many times. These data come from a study of T cells after posttransplantation cyclophosphamide. V lost 7 bases and J lost 6; bases outside the gene matches: 16. The CDR3 loop spans 17 amino acids. CDR1 is SGHKS, CDR2 YYEKEE, per germline (reference sequence). Here immunoSEQ multiplex PCR was the method, and the copy in TCRdb shows in-frame clones only, minus some. The sample was found to contain about 37,000 clones, and every one recurs. This receptor was obtained from a man between 25 and 39 years old in good health and a related stem cell transplant donor. J is TRBJ2-2 and V is TRBV5-5, with 9 bases identical to TRBD1. Sequencing was performed on PBMCs. CDR3 sequence (DNA): TGTGCCAGCTCCCAAACGGGACAGGGAATTATTGCCGGGGAGCTGTTTTTT. This gives the protein CASSQTGQGIIAGELFF.